Reported below is one T cell receptor beta chain. Its target is unknown. The sample originates from a study of cytomegalovirus exposure and HLA in healthy donors. Across the whole study: The roughly 100 million unique TCR beta sequences, from some 170 million T cells, were found by an earlier analysis.

PCR was performed using 60 Vbeta and 13 Jbeta primers. Sequenced by immunoSEQ multiplex PCR; TCRdb stores in-frame clones only, minus some. The record lists under 150,000 clones, of which the ten most abundant hold roughly 2%. Notes on the study in general: In vitro work confirmed that a few CMV-associated chains recognize CMV antigens. Most TCR sequences proved rare, with some public TCRs found in many donors.

The ends lost 0 bases at V and 9 bases at J; junction bases unmatched: 8. The germline V gene encodes CDR1 SGHKS and CDR2 YYEKEE (reference sequence). CDR3 length equals 15 residues. The sequence came from a woman aged 55 to 70 in good health and CMV-seronegative. The sequencing sample was made of PBMCs. The chain has TRBV5-5 and TRBJ2-4; 8 bases match TRBD1. This chain's CDR3 is CASSLAPGQESIQYF. CDR3 DNA sequence: TGTGCCAGCAGCTTGGCCCCGGGACAGGAAAGCATTCAGTACTTC. The whole variable domain, filled in from reference TRBV5-5 and TRBJ2-4, reads DAGVTQSPTHLIKTRGQQVTLRCSPISGHKSVSWYQQVLGQGPQFIFQYYEKEERGRGNFPDRFSARQFPNYSSELNVNALLLGDSALYLCASSLAPGQESIQYFGAGTRLSVL.